Listed here are 17 T cell receptor beta chains from one sample, sequenced in a study of Graves' ophthalmopathy and Graves' hyperthyroidism. RNA transcripts served as template for amplifying TCR beta CDR3 sequences. RT-PCR was first run with HTBI primers, then multiplex PCR in a second round. MiXCR, applied by TCRdb to the multiplex PCR reads, yields one record per CDR3 protein. The sample lists approximately 540,000 distinct CDR3 sequences; just under 40% were seen once. Source material: peripheral blood or thyroid tissue (not recorded which). These receptors all come from an adult man with Graves' hyperthyroidism.

This clonotype was seen repeatedly, ten times or more. The chain uses TRBV20-1 and TRBJ2-5, with D perhaps TRBD2 (5 bases). This CDR3 is 14 amino acids long. Germline loops: CDR1 DFQATT, CDR2 SNEGSKA (reference sequence). V shed 1 base and J shed 2 bases, with 11 bases lying between them. CDR3 in DNA: TGCAGTGCTAGAGGCCTAGCATGGCAAGAGACCCAGTACTTC. This sequence encodes CSARGLAWQETQYF.

The V gene is TRBV5-1, the J gene TRBJ2-5, with D maybe TRBD1 (6 bases). TRBJ2-1 matches the DNA end more closely, so the J call is doubtful. In germline, CDR1 is SGHRS, CDR2 YFSETQ. The CDR3 consists of 15 residues. DNA of the CDR3: TGCGCCAGCAGCTTGGATGGCAGGGAAGGGGGTGAGCAGTTCTTC. It is translated as CASSLDGREGGEQFF.

V usage is TRBV29-1 and J usage is TRBJ2-3, with 11 bases matching TRBD2. The CDR3 spans 14 residues. Germline assignment: CDR1 SQVTM and CDR2 ANQGSEA. The J segment lost 6 bases and the V segment lost 4 bases, leaving 6 bases of the junction unmatched. This CDR3 is CSVGLAGPGDTQYF. CDR3 sequence (DNA): TGCAGCGTTGGACTAGCGGGGCCTGGGGATACGCAGTATTTT.

This clonotype was seen at least ten times. The rearrangement uses TRBV2 and TRBJ2-5; TRBD1 is a possible D gene (6 bases). With 4 bases removed from V and 3 bases from J, the gap between germline ends came to 9 bases. The CDR3 length is 13 residues. Germline V CDR1 and CDR2: SNHLY, FYNNEI. The CDR3 spells CASSVYREETQYF. As DNA, the CDR3 is TGTGCCAGCAGTGTGTACAGGGAAGAGACCCAGTACTTC.

Only one count was recorded for this clonotype. Here the CDR3 reads CSVEGHPNTEAFF. CDR3 in DNA: TGCAGCGTTGAAGGACATCCGAACACTGAAGCTTTCTTT. The chain carries TRBV29-1 and TRBJ1-1; the D is unclear. This CDR3 is 13 amino acids long. Per germline, CDR1 SQVTM and CDR2 ANQGSEA. Trimming stripped 1 base from V and 1 base from J, with 7 bases between.

This clonotype has ten or more counts. The rearrangement joins TRBV6-5 to TRBJ1-5; D is possibly TRBD1 (6 bases). Deletions cut 9 bases from V and 6 bases from J, with 15 bases between. This CDR3 region has 13 residues. Germline lookup yields CDR1 MNHEY and CDR2 SVGAGI. CDR3 DNA sequence: TGTGCCAGGTCCCGGGGGCAAGGTCAGCCCCAGCATTTT. Translating it yields CARSRGQGQPQHF.

The sample holds many counts of this clonotype. This chain connects TRBV7-9 to TRBJ2-5, with D possibly matching TRBD1 (5 bases). Trimming stripped 4 bases from V and 4 bases from J, with 16 bases between. The CDR3 consists of 15 residues. Germline CDR1 is SEHNR and CDR2 is FQNEAQ (reference sequence). CDR3 bases: TGTGCCAGCAGCTCCCCGGGCAGGGTCTTAGAGACCCAGTACTTC. Its translation: CASSSPGRVLETQYF.

This chain joins TRBV25-1 and TRBJ1-2; D perhaps matches TRBD1 (5 bases). Per germline, CDR1 MGHDK and CDR2 SYGVNS. V dropped 8 bases and J dropped 5 bases, with 18 bases sitting between them. The CDR3 totals 14 residues. The CDR3 sequence is CASVSGATGYGYTF. Written as DNA, the CDR3 is TGTGCCAGCGTCTCTGGGGCCACGGGTTATGGCTACACCTTC.

About this clonotype: The conserved phenylalanine or tryptophan is not found at the CDR3 terminus, so this likely reflects a read error. The DNA is omitted, as the CDR3 cannot be located on it reliably, and the CDR3 follows TCRdb's listing. The genes are TRBV20-1 and TRBJ2-1; the DNA was not used to check the table's D call, TRBD1. The CDR3 sequence runs 12 residues, both termini included. Germline V lookup: CDR1 DFQATT, CDR2 SNEGSKA (reference sequence). CDR3 loop: CSAGTDPTMSSC.

The chain links TRBV29-1 to TRBJ2-1, with 11 bases aligning to TRBD2. The CDR3 length is 14 residues. Germline V CDR1 and CDR2: SQVTM, ANQGSEA. V lost 7 bases and J lost 4; bases outside the gene matches: 6. CDR3 sequence reads: CSALGLAEYNEQFF. The CDR3 coding sequence is TGCAGCGCTTTGGGACTAGCGGAATACAATGAGCAGTTCTTC.

The chain employs TRBV29-1 and TRBJ2-7, with 9 bases fitting TRBD2. Trimming at V came to 0 bases and at J to 2 bases, leaving 2 bases not matched to a gene. This CDR3 has 14 amino acids. Germline-derived CDR1 and CDR2 are SQVTM and ANQGSEA. The CDR3 protein is CSVEESGGTYEQYF. DNA of the CDR3: TGCAGCGTTGAAGAAAGCGGGGGGACCTACGAGCAGTACTTC.

V is TRBV9 and J is TRBJ1-2, with 10 bases fitting TRBD1. Germline CDR1 is SGDLS and CDR2 is YYNGEE. Losses at the gene ends were 4 bases for V and 12 bases for J; bases not matched to a gene: 9. The CDR3 is made up of 13 amino acids. CDR3 protein: CASSPRQGAGNTF. In DNA, the CDR3 is TGTGCCAGCAGCCCAAGACAGGGGGCTGGAAACACCTTC.

This clonotype was detected many times. This chain uses TRBV6-6 with TRBJ2-5; no definite D call. The CDR3 contains 13 residues. From germline, CDR1 is MNHNY and CDR2 SVGAGI (reference sequence). V was trimmed by 8 bases and J by 6 bases, leaving 16 bases between them. The CDR3 here is CASHLSPSKTQYF. CDR3 in DNA: TGTGCCAGCCACCTTTCCCCATCGAAGACCCAGTACTTC.

The genes are TRBV25-1 and TRBJ2-1; 9 bases align to TRBD2. The trim removed 4 bases at V and 14 bases at J, leaving 6 bases unmatched. The CDR3 is 12 residues long. Germline-derived CDR1 and CDR2 are MGHDK and SYGVNS. CDR3 amino acids: CASSGSGRSEFF. The CDR3 DNA follows: TGTGCCAGCAGTGGTAGCGGGAGATCAGAGTTCTTC.

This clonotype was found many times. V and J are TRBV2 and TRBJ1-6, with a tentative D call TRBD1 (5 bases). The CDR3 extends over 17 amino acids. V lost 2 bases and J lost 2, with 13 bases in between. Per the germline V gene, CDR1 is SNHLY and CDR2 is FYNNEI. In DNA, the CDR3 is TGTGCCAGCAGTGAACGGGCAGGGTTGCCCTATAATTCACCCCTCCACTTT. The encoded protein is CASSERAGLPYNSPLHF.

The genes are TRBV15 and TRBJ1-4, with D unclear. This CDR3 region has 14 residues. V was pared by 1 base and J by 4 bases, with 7 bases between. The germline V gene encodes CDR1 LNHNV and CDR2 YYDKDF (reference sequence). CDR3 region: CATSRGAVNEKLFF. Written as DNA, the CDR3 is TGTGCCACCAGCAGAGGGGCAGTTAATGAAAAACTGTTTTTT. The whole variable domain, filled in from reference TRBV15 and TRBJ1-4, reads DAMVIQNPRYQVTQFGKPVTLSCSQTLNHNVMYWYQQKSSQAPKLLFHYYDKDFNNEADTPDNFQSRRPNTSFCFLDIRSPGLGDTAMYLCATSRGAVNEKLFFGSGTQLSVL.

The chain employs TRBV9 and TRBJ2-7; 10 bases match TRBD2. The J call may be in error: the DNA end matches TRBJ2-1 better. The CDR3 consists of 15 residues. CDR1 and CDR2 from the germline V gene are SGDLS and YYNGEE. For the CDR3, the DNA is TGTGCCAGCGGAGAGCGGGGGGGGTCCTACAATGAGCAGTTCTTC. It yields the protein CASGERGGSYNEQFF.